The T cell receptor (beta chain) described here comes from a study of control samples from healthy donors and cancer patients. The protocol was immunoSEQ multiplex PCR, while the TCRdb copy is restricted to in-frame clones and leaves out a portion. In the table there are approximately 150,000 clones, around nine tenths of which are singletons. CDR1 is MNHEY, CDR2 SVGAGI, per germline. This CDR3 is 15 amino acids long. The J segment lost 6 bases and the V segment lost 6 bases, leaving 6 bases of the junction unmatched. The chain recombines TRBV6-5 with TRBJ1-4, with TRBD1 matching 11 bases. Sequenced material: PBMCs. The receptor was derived from a man aged 45-60 years with head and neck cancer. CDR3 region: CASSRTGGQDEKLFF. Here the CDR3 DNA reads TGTGCCAGCAGCCGGACAGGGGGCCAGGATGAAAAACTGTTTTTT.